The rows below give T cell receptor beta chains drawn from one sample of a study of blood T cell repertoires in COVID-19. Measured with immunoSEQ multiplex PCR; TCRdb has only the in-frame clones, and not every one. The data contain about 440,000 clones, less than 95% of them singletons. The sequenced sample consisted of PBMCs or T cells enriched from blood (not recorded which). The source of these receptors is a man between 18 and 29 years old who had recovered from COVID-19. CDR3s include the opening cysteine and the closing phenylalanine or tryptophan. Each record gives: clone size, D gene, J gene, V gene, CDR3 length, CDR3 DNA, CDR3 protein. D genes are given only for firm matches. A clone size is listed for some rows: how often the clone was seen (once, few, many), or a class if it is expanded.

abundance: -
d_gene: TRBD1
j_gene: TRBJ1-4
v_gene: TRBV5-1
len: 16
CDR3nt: TGCGCCAGCAGCTTGGGGGTGCAGGGGGACAATGAAAAACTGTTTTTT
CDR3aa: CASSLGVQGDNEKLFF

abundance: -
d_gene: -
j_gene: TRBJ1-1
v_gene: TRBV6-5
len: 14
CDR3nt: TGTGCCAGCAGTTACGGGGGCCTATATACTGAAGCTTTCTTT
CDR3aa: CASSYGGLYTEAFF

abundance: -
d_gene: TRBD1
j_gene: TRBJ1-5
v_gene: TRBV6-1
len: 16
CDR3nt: TGTGCCAGCAGTGAAGAAGGGGGCCCAGGGCATCAGCCCCAGCATTTT
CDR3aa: CASSEEGGPGHQPQHF

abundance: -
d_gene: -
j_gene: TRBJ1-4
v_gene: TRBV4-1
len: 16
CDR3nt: TGCGCCAGCAGCCCGCTGGGTGGGGCGATTAAGGAAAAACTGTTTTTT
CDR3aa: CASSPLGGAIKEKLFF

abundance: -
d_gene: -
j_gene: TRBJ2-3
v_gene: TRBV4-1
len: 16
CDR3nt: TGCGCCAGCAGCCCGGGGTCGGCAGTCTCCACAGATACGCAGTATTTT
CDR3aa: CASSPGSAVSTDTQYF

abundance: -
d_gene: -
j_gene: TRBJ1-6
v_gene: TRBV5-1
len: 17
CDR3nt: TGCGCCAGCAGCTTCGACACGGACAGTACAAGGGCTTCACCCCTCCACTTT
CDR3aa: CASSFDTDSTRASPLHF

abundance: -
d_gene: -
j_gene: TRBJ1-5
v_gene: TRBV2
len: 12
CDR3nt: TGTGCCAGCAGTGGGGAGCTCCAGCCCCAGCATTTT
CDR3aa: CASSGELQPQHF

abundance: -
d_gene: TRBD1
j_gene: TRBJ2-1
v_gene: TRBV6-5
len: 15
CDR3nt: TGTGCCAGCAGCCTAGGGACAGGGGCTTACAATGAGCAGTTCTTC
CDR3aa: CASSLGTGAYNEQFF

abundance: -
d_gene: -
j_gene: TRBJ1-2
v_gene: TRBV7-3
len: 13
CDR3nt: TGTGCCAGCAGCCCCGGGACACACTATGGCTACACCTTC
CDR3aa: CASSPGTHYGYTF

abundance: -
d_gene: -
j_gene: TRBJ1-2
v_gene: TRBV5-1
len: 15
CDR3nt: TGCGCCAGCAGCGACCTGCGCGGGGCAGGACATGGCTACACCTTC
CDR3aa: CASSDLRGAGHGYTF

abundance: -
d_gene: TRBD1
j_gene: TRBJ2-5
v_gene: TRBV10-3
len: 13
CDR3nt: TGTGCCATCAGGGCAGGGGGCAGGGAGACCCAGTACTTC
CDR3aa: CAIRAGGRETQYF

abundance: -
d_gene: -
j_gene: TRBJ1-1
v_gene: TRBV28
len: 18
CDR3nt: TGTGCCAGCAGTTCCTCGCGGGGAACACAGGCGATGAACACTGAAGCTTTCTTT
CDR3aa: CASSSSRGTQAMNTEAFF

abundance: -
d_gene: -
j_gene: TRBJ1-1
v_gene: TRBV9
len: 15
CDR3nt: TGTGCCAGCAGCGTACAAGGGGGGGCCAACACTGAAGCTTTCTTT
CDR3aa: CASSVQGGANTEAFF

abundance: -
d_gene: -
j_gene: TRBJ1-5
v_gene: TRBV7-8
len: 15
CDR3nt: TGTGCCAGCAGCTTAATGGACGGGGTTAATCAGCCCCAGCATTTT
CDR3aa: CASSLMDGVNQPQHF

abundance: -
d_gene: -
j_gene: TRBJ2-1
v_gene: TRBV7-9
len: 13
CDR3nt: TGTGCCAGCAGCCCAGAGACTAGCAATGAGCAGTTCTTC
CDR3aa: CASSPETSNEQFF

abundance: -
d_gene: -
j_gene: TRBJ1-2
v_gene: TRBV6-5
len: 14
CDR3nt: TGTGCCAGCACCCAAGTCGGGTACCCTTATGGCTACACCTTC
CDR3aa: CASTQVGYPYGYTF

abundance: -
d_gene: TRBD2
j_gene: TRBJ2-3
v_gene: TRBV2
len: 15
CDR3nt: TGTGCCAGCAGATTGCTAGCGGGGGGTGAGGATACGCAGTATTTT
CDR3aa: CASRLLAGGEDTQYF

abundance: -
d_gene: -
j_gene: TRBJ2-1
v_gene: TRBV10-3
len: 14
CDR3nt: TGTGCCATCAGTGACCGGGGGAACTACAATGAGCAGTTCTTC
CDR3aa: CAISDRGNYNEQFF

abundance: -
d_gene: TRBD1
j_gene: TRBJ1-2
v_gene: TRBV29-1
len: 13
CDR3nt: TGCAGCGTGGCCGACAGGGATTGGTATGGCTACACCTTC
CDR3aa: CSVADRDWYGYTF

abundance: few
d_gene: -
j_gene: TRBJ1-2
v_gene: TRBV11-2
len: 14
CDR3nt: TGTGCCAGCAGCTTAGCTGCGGGGGCAGGTGGCTACACCTTC
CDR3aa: CASSLAAGAGGYTF

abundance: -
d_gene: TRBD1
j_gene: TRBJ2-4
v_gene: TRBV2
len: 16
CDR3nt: TGTGCCAGCAGTGCGGACAGGGGAATAGCCAAAAACATTCAGTACTTC
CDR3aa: CASSADRGIAKNIQYF

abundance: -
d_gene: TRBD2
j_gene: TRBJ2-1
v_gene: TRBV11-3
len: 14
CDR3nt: TGTGCCAGCAGCCCGGGGGGTCCCTACAATGAGCAGTTCTTC
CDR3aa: CASSPGGPYNEQFF

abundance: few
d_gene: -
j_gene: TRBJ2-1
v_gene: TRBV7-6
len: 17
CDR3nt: TGTGCCAGCAGCTTATCGTGGGACTCCAGTAACCTTCATGAGCAGTTCTTC
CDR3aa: CASSLSWDSSNLHEQFF

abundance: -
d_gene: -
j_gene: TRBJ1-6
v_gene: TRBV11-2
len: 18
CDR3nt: TGTGCCAGCAGCTTAGTTGTGGTTAAGAGCTCCTATAATTCACCCCTCCACTTT
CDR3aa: CASSLVVVKSSYNSPLHF

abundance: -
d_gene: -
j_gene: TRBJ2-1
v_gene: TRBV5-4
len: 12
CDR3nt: TGTGCCAGCAGCCCCCAGGGGAATGAGCAGTTCTTC
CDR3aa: CASSPQGNEQFF

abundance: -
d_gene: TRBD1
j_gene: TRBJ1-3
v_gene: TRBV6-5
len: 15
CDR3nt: TGTGCCAGCAGTACCGACAGGGGGCCTGGAAACACCATATATTTT
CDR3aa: CASSTDRGPGNTIYF

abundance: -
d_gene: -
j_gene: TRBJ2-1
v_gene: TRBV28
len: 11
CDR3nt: TGTGCCAGCCGGGGTTCGTTAGGGAGGTTCTTC
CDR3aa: CASRGSLGRFF

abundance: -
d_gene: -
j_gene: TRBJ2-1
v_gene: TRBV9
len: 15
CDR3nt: TGTGCCAGCAGCGCGTCCGGGAGTTCCTACAATGAGCAGTTCTTC
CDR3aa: CASSASGSSYNEQFF

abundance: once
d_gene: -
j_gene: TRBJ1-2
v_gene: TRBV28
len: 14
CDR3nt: TGTGCCAGCAGAAGCCGGGACACCGACTATGGCTACACCTTC
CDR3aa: CASRSRDTDYGYTF

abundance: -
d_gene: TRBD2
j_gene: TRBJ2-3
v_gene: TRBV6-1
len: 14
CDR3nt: TGTGCCAGCAGTGAACGGGGGGGCGAGGATACGCAGTATTTT
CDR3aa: CASSERGGEDTQYF

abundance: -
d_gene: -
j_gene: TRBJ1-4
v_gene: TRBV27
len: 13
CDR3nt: TGTGCCAGCAGTTTAGAAACGGGAGGGAAACTGTTTTTT
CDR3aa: CASSLETGGKLFF

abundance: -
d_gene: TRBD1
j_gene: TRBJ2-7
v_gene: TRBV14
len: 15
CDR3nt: TGTGCCAGCAGCCAATTGATAGGACAGGGTGTCGAGCAGTACTTC
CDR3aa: CASSQLIGQGVEQYF

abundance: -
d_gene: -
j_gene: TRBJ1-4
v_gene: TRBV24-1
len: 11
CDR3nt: TGTGTCCACCCAGTGGAGCAAAAACTGTTTTTT
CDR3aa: CVHPVEQKLFF

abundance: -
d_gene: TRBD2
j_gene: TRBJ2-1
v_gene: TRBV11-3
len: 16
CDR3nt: TGTGCCAGCAGCTTAGTCGCGGTGACTAGCGGAGGTGAGCAGTTCTTC
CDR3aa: CASSLVAVTSGGEQFF

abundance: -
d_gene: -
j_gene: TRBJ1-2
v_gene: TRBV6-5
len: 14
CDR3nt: TGTGCCAGCGTCACATTAAAACAGCTCTATGGCTACACCTTC
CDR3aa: CASVTLKQLYGYTF

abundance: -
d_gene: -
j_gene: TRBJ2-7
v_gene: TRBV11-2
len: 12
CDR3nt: TGTGCCAGCAGCTCGACTAGTAACGAGCAGTACTTC
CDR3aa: CASSSTSNEQYF

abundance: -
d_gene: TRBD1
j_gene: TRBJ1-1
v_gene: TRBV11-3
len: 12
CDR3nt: TGTGCCAGCAGCCGAGGGACAGATGAAGCTTTCTTT
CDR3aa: CASSRGTDEAFF

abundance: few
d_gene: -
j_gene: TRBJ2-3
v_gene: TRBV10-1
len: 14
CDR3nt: TGCGCCAGCAGTGACGGACGGGGTGGGGATACGCAGTATTTT
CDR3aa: CASSDGRGGDTQYF

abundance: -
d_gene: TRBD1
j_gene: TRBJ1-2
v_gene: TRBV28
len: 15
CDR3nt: TGTGCCAGCAGTTTAGGCGACAGGGGGCCATATGGCTACACCTTC
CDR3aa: CASSLGDRGPYGYTF